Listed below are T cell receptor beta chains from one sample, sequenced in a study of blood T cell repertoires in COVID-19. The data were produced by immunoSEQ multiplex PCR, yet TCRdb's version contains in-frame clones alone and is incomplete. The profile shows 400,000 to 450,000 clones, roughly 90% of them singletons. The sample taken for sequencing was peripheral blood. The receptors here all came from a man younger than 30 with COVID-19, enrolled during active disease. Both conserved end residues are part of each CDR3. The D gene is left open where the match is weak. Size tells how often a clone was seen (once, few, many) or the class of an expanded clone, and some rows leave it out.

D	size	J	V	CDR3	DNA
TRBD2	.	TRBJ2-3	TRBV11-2	CASSLVPAGATDTQYF	TGTGCCAGCAGCTTAGTTCCCGCGGGAGCAACAGATACGCAGTATTTT
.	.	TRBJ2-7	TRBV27	CASSWRDQRGEQYF	TGTGCCAGCAGTTGGCGGGACCAACGGGGCGAGCAGTACTTC
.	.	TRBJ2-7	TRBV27	CASSWAGPYEQYF	TGTGCCAGCAGTTGGGCGGGTCCCTACGAGCAGTACTTC
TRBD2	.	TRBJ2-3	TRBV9	CASSVSGSGRSDTQYF	TGTGCCAGCAGCGTATCGGGTAGCGGGAGATCAGATACGCAGTATTTT
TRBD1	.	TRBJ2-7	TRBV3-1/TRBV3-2	CASSQGGDRVYEQYF	TGTGCCAGCAGCCAAGGAGGGGACAGGGTCTACGAGCAGTACTTC
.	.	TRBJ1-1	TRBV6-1	CASTWRNTEAFF	TGTGCCAGCACGTGGAGGAACACTGAAGCTTTCTTT
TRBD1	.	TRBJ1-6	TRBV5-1	CASSKNAGTVNSPLHF	TGCGCCAGCAGCAAAAACGCCGGGACAGTTAATTCACCCCTCCACTTT
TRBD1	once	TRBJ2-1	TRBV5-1	CASGPGGGWNEQFF	TGCGCCAGCGGTCCAGGGGGCGGCTGGAATGAGCAGTTCTTC
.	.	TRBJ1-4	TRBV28	CASSSPTVPGQSLFF	TGTGCCAGCAGTTCACCGACAGTACCCGGCCAGAGTCTGTTTTTT
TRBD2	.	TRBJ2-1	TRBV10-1	CASSENSGENEQFF	TGCGCCAGCAGTGAAAATAGCGGGGAGAATGAGCAGTTCTTC
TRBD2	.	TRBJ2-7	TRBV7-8	CASSPGTSGRYEQYF	TGTGCCAGCAGCCCCGGGACTAGCGGGAGGTACGAGCAGTACTTC
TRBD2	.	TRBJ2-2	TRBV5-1	CASSESGRTDTGELFF	TGCGCCAGCAGCGAAAGCGGGAGGACGGACACCGGGGAGCTGTTTTTT
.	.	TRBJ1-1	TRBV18	CASSNGVNTEAFF	TGTGCCAGCTCCAACGGGGTGAACACTGAAGCTTTCTTT
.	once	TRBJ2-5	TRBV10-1	CASSDDYQETQYF	TGCGCCAGCAGTGATGACTACCAAGAGACCCAGTACTTC
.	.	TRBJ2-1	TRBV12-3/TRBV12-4	CASSLGFYEQFF	TGTGCCAGCAGTTTAGGTTTCTATGAGCAGTTCTTC
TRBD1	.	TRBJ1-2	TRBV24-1	CASPIGGSMLNPGGYTF	TGTGCCTCGCCAATAGGGGGCTCCATGCTTAATCCAGGAGGCTACACCTTC
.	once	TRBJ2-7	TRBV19	CASSNSYPYEQYF	TGTGCCAGTAGTAATTCCTATCCTTACGAGCAGTACTTC
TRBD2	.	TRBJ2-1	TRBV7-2	CASSFSTSENEQFF	TGTGCCAGCAGCTTTTCCACTAGCGAGAATGAGCAGTTCTTC
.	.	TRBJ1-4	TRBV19	CASSITGSSEKLFF	TGTGCCAGTAGTATCACAGGGAGTAGTGAAAAACTGTTTTTT
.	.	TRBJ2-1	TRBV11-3	CASSLDGTSYNEQFF	TGTGCCAGCAGCTTAGACGGGACTTCCTACAATGAGCAGTTCTTC
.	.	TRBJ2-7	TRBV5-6	CASSLDLTGSSYEQYF	TGTGCCAGCAGCTTAGATTTAACGGGGAGCTCCTACGAGCAGTACTTC
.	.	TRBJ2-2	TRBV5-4	CASSFRSGAGELFF	TGTGCCAGCAGCTTCAGGTCGGGGGCCGGGGAGCTGTTTTTT
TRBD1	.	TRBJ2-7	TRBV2	CASSLQGYEQYF	TGTGCCAGCAGTTTACAGGGGTACGAGCAGTACTTC
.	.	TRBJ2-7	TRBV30	CAWGLLSYEQYF	TGTGCCTGGGGACTACTCTCCTACGAGCAGTACTTC
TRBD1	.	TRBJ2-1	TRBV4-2	CASSQGQVYNEQFF	TGTGCCAGCAGCCAGGGACAGGTCTACAATGAGCAGTTCTTC